The 26 T cell receptor beta chains reported below all come from one sample, sequenced in a study of CD8 T cells in Susac syndrome. RNA amounts of about 0.5 to 1 ug underwent reverse transcription with random hexamers. MiXCR, run by TCRdb on the immunoSEQ multiplex PCR reads, gives a single entry per CDR3 protein. The table includes more than 95,000 distinct CDR3 sequences, over 85% detected once. Material: CD8+ T cells from PBMCs. The receptors were sampled from a human donor with Susac syndrome.

This chain connects TRBV13 to TRBJ1-2; D may be TRBD1 (5 bases). With 10 bases removed from V and 7 bases from J, the gap between germline ends came to 16 bases. Germline CDR1 is PRHDT and CDR2 is FYEKMQ (reference sequence). The length of the CDR3 is 12 residues. The CDR3 sequence: CATSEGAGGYTF. The CDR3 DNA reads TGTGCCACCTCCGAAGGGGCGGGTGGCTACACCTTC.

This clonotype was detected only once. The J gene is TRBJ2-1, the V gene TRBV12-5, with TRBD2 matching over 8 bases. The CDR3 totals 15 residues. Trimming removed 6 bases from V and 0 bases from J; junction bases left unmatched: 4. CDR1 LGHNT and CDR2 FRNRAP come from the germline V gene. The CDR3 nucleotides read TGTGCTAGTGGAGAAGGGACTAGCTCCTACAATGAGCAGTTCTTC. It yields the protein CASGEGTSSYNEQFF.

The genes are TRBV29-1 and TRBJ2-2; TRBD1 matches 8 bases. V shed 7 bases, J shed 3 bases, and the junction held 7 bases outside the gene matches. The CDR3 is made up of 14 amino acids. Germline-derived CDR1 and CDR2 are SQVTM and ANQGSEA. CDR3 DNA: TGCAGCGGTAGACAGGGGATGGACACCGGGGAGCTGTTTTTT. Translating it yields CSGRQGMDTGELFF.

V and J are TRBV6-6 and TRBJ1-2, with D possibly being TRBD1 (5 bases). CDR1 MNHNY and CDR2 SVGAGI come from the germline V gene (reference sequence). The V and J ends lost 6 bases and 4 bases respectively, with 18 bases between them. The CDR3 spans 15 residues. Here the CDR3 reads CASSEGTPGSYGYTF. CDR3 in DNA: TGTGCCAGCAGCGAAGGGACCCCCGGCAGCTATGGCTACACCTTC.

The rearrangement links TRBV15 to TRBJ2-5, with 10 positions matching TRBD2. The CDR3 runs 15 residues. Germline trimming cut 4 bases from V and 5 bases from J; bases unmatched to any gene: 7. CDR1 and CDR2 (germline): LNHNV, YYDKDF (reference sequence). CDR3 loop: CATSNPLAGRETQYF. CDR3 coding DNA: TGTGCCACCAGCAACCCACTAGCGGGGAGGGAGACCCAGTACTTC.

The rearrangement joins TRBV5-6 to TRBJ2-2; a weak D match, TRBD1 (6 bases). This CDR3 is 19 amino acids long. Trimming took 0 bases from V and 0 from J, leaving 18 bases between them. Germline V gene lookup returns CDR1 SGHDT and CDR2 YYEEEE. The CDR3, as DNA: TGTGCCAGCAGCTTGGTGGGTAATTGGGACACAGCGAACACCGGGGAGCTGTTTTTT. Translating gives CASSLVGNWDTANTGELFF.

This chain joins TRBV12-3 or TRBV12-4 and TRBJ2-5; D tentatively fits TRBD1 or TRBD2 (6 bases each). Trimming removed 7 bases from V and 4 bases from J, with 16 bases in between. The CDR3 extends over 14 amino acids. The CDR3 sequence is CASTLQGLRETQYF. As DNA, the CDR3 is TGTGCCAGCACCCTACAGGGACTCCGAGAGACCCAGTACTTC.

The chain uses TRBV9 and TRBJ1-4, with 12 bases aligning to TRBD1. CDR3 length: 15 residues. Germline-derived CDR1 and CDR2 are SGDLS and YYNGEE. Trimming cost V 3 bases and J 8 bases; bases outside gene matches: 5. As DNA, the CDR3 is TGTGCCAGCAGCGCGGGGACAGGGGGCTTGGAAAAACTGTTTTTT. Protein sequence: CASSAGTGGLEKLFF.

The chain recombines TRBV7-8 with TRBJ2-1; D unresolved. V dropped 5 bases and J dropped 0 bases, with 11 bases sitting between them. Per the germline V gene, CDR1 is SGHVS and CDR2 is FQNEAQ. CDR3 length: 15 residues. As DNA, the CDR3 is TGTGCCAGCAGCGGCTTGAGCAGCTCCTACAATGAGCAGTTCTTC. Its protein is CASSGLSSSYNEQFF.

For the CDR3, the DNA is TGCGCCAGCAGCCGACGCAGAGGAAACACCATATATTTT. This sequence encodes CASSRRRGNTIYF. The rearrangement uses TRBV5-1 and TRBJ1-3; D uncertain. CDR1 is SGHRS and CDR2 is YFSETQ in the germline V gene. There are 13 residues in the CDR3. Trimming pared 4 bases from V and 4 bases from J, leaving 9 bases between.

This chain links TRBV24-1 with TRBJ2-2, with 7 bases identical to TRBD1. Germline V gene sequence: CDR1 KGHDR, CDR2 SFDVKD. The CDR3 covers 16 residues. The ends lost 4 bases at V and 1 base at J; junction bases unmatched: 5. CDR3 in amino acids: CATSDPGGENTGELFF. The DNA for the CDR3 is TGTGCCACCAGTGACCCAGGGGGAGAGAACACCGGGGAGCTGTTTTTT.

This clonotype came up once. The genes are TRBV9 and TRBJ2-1; D is possibly TRBD1 or TRBD2 (5 bases each). The CDR3 spans 13 residues. Trimming left V 3 bases short and J 3 bases short, with 7 bases between. Germline CDR1 is SGDLS and CDR2 is YYNGEE. For the CDR3, the DNA is TGTGCCAGCAGCGGGGGGAACTACAATGAGCAGTTCTTC. Its protein is CASSGGNYNEQFF.

V and J are TRBV5-6 and TRBJ2-5; D might be TRBD1 (6 bases). Looked up from germline, CDR1 is SGHDT and CDR2 is YYEEEE. V was trimmed by 0 bases and J by 1 base, leaving 10 bases between them. The CDR3 has 15 amino acids. The chain's CDR3 is CASSLGGQLQETQYF. For the CDR3, the DNA is TGTGCCAGCAGCTTGGGCGGACAGCTCCAAGAGACCCAGTACTTC.

This chain uses TRBV4-1 with TRBJ2-2; D remains ambiguous. The CDR3 has 16 amino acids. CDR1 and CDR2 from the germline V gene are MGHRA and YSYEKL. The V and J ends lost 4 bases and 6 bases respectively, with 18 bases between them. The CDR3: CASSLSWGPPAGELFF. The CDR3 DNA follows: TGCGCCAGCAGCCTCTCCTGGGGTCCCCCGGCCGGGGAGCTGTTTTTT.

The gene calls are TRBV5-1 and TRBJ2-7; tentative D call: TRBD2 (6 bases). The V gene lost 0 bases and the J gene lost 3 bases, with 13 bases spanning the gap. The CDR3 length is 15 residues. Germline CDR1 reads SGHRS; CDR2 reads YFSETQ. CDR3 amino acids: CASSLDSGSNYEQYF. DNA of the CDR3: TGCGCCAGCAGCTTGGACTCCGGGAGCAACTACGAGCAGTACTTC.

This chain connects TRBV20-1 to TRBJ2-3; TRBD2 matches at 12 bases. Trimming at V came to 6 bases and at J to 2 bases, leaving 12 bases not matched to a gene. This CDR3 contains 17 residues. Germline values: CDR1 DFQATT, CDR2 SNEGSKA (reference sequence). CDR3 nucleotide sequence: TGCAGTGCCTCTGGGAGTCTAGCGGGAGGGGCCACAGATACGCAGTATTTT. It translates to CSASGSLAGGATDTQYF.

Written as DNA, the CDR3 is TGTGCCATCAGTGATCTACAGGGTTCCCTCCACTTT. Translating it yields CAISDLQGSLHF. The rearrangement links TRBV10-3 to TRBJ1-6; possibly TRBD1 for D (6 bases). Germline assignment: CDR1 ENHRY and CDR2 SYGVKD. The V and J ends lost 3 bases and 14 bases respectively, with 11 bases between them. This CDR3 region has 12 residues.

The gene calls are TRBV3-1 and TRBJ2-2; D call uncertain. The CDR3 has 13 amino acids. CDR1 is LGHDT and CDR2 is YNNKEL in the germline V gene (reference sequence). Between the trimmed V and J ends, which lost 5 bases and 5 bases, there was a span of 9 bases. The CDR3 loop reads CASSNTVTGELFF. The DNA of the CDR3 is TGTGCCAGCAGCAATACAGTGACCGGGGAGCTGTTTTTT.

The chain is built from TRBV27 and TRBJ2-1; 10 positions match TRBD2. Trimming removed 2 bases from V and 9 bases from J; junction bases left unmatched: 16. CDR1 is MNHEY, CDR2 SMNVEV, per germline (reference sequence). The CDR3 has 18 residues. The CDR3, as DNA: TGTGCCAGCAGTTTAGCACCCCCCCCAGCGGGAGGGCCGGGTGAGCAGTTCTTC. The encoded protein is CASSLAPPPAGGPGEQFF.

The rearrangement links TRBV13 to TRBJ1-1; D is unclear. Germline V gene lookup returns CDR1 PRHDT and CDR2 FYEKMQ (reference sequence). The CDR3 is made up of 14 amino acids. Trimming removed 5 bases at V and 5 bases at J, with 15 bases between. The CDR3 DNA follows: TGTGCCAGCAGCCCCGACACTGAATTTACTGAAGCTTTCTTT. It yields the protein CASSPDTEFTEAFF.

The chain combines TRBV12-3 or TRBV12-4 with TRBJ1-2; D gene uncertain. V was clipped by 4 bases and J by 9 bases, with 0 bases between them. CDR3 length: 8 residues. The CDR3 sequence is CASSCYTF. In DNA, the CDR3 is TGTGCCAGCAGTTGCTACACCTTC.

The CDR3 spells CATRAGDGYTF. In nucleotides, the CDR3 is TGTGCCACCAGGGCGGGGGACGGCTACACCTTC. This chain uses TRBV15 with TRBJ1-2; TRBD1 might be the D (5 bases). Trimming removed 6 bases from V and 8 bases from J, with 10 bases in between. CDR1 and CDR2 from the germline V gene are LNHNV and YYDKDF (reference sequence). This CDR3 spans 11 amino acids.

J is TRBJ1-1 and V is TRBV9, with D possibly TRBD1 on 5 matching bases. Trimming left V 0 bases short and J 5 bases short, with 11 bases between. The germline V gene has CDR1 SGDLS and CDR2 YYNGEE. The CDR3 is 14 residues long. CDR3 sequence reads: CASSVVTGETEAFF. The CDR3 DNA sequence: TGTGCCAGCAGCGTAGTTACGGGGGAGACTGAAGCTTTCTTT.

The chain combines TRBV5-8 with TRBJ2-7; D gene ambiguous. Germline CDR1 and CDR2: SGHTS and YDEGEE. Deletions cut 5 bases from V and 0 bases from J, with 12 bases between. The CDR3 length is 14 residues. CDR3 region: CASRKPVASYEQYF. DNA of the CDR3: TGTGCCAGCAGAAAACCAGTCGCCTCCTACGAGCAGTACTTC.

The CDR3 sequence is CASRTYGPTDTQYF. CDR3 DNA: TGTGCCAGCAGGACTTATGGCCCCACAGATACGCAGTATTTT. The chain couples TRBV27 to TRBJ2-3; no reliable D call. CDR1 and CDR2 (germline): MNHEY, SMNVEV (reference sequence). CDR3 length equals 14 residues. Trimming left V 6 bases short and J 2 bases short, with 12 bases between.

In DNA form, the CDR3 reads TGTGCCAGCAGCCCCAGACAGAGCTCCTATAATTCACCCCTCCACTTT. Protein sequence: CASSPRQSSYNSPLHF. The chain links TRBV9 to TRBJ1-6; possibly TRBD1 for D (5 bases). The germline V gene encodes CDR1 SGDLS and CDR2 YYNGEE. The CDR3 sequence is 16 residues long. With 4 bases removed from V and 0 bases from J, the gap between germline ends came to 11 bases.